Only one count was recorded for the clone carrying this T cell receptor (beta chain). No antigen is known for it. The data stem from a study of shared clonotypes between healthy human individuals. Regarding the study as a whole: Across subsets, estimated richness was generally greater for naive than for memory populations. Clonotype sharing among donors was thought likely to change with sequencing depth. When compared with the clonotypes that were shared by all four sorted-subset donors, the non-shared clonotypes turned out to have lower generation probabilities.

Germline V gene sequence: CDR1 LNHDA, CDR2 SQIVND (reference sequence). Trimming pared 4 bases from V and 3 bases from J, leaving 16 bases between. This CDR3 contains 15 residues. Assay: immunoSEQ multiplex PCR; the TCRdb copy retains only in-frame clones and omits some. In the table there are some 550,000 clones, roughly 97% of which are singletons. The sequence came from a woman aged 25 to 39 in good health. Source material: naive CD4+ T cells sorted from blood. Subset reported: CD45RA+ positively selected. V usage is TRBV19 and J usage is TRBJ2-7, with D hard to call. The CDR3, as DNA: TGTGCCAGTAGTAGGACCCCGGACGGGTACTACGAGCAGTACTTC. Translation: CASSRTPDGYYEQYF.